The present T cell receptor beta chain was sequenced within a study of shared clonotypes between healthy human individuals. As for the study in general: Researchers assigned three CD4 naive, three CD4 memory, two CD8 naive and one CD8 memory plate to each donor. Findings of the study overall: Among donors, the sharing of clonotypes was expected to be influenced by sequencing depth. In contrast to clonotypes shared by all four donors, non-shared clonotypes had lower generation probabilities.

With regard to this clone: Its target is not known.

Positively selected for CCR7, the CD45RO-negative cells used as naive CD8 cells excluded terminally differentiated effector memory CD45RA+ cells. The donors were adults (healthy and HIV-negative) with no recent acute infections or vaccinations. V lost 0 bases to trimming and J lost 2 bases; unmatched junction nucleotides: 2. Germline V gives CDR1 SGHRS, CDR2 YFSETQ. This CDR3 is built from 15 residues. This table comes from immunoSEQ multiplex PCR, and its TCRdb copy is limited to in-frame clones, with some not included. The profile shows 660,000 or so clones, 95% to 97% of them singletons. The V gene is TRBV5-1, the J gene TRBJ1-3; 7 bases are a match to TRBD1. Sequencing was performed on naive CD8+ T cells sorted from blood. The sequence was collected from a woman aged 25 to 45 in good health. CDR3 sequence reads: CASSLAGTAGNTIYF. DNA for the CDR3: TGCGCCAGCAGCTTGGCTGGGACAGCTGGAAACACCATATATTTT.